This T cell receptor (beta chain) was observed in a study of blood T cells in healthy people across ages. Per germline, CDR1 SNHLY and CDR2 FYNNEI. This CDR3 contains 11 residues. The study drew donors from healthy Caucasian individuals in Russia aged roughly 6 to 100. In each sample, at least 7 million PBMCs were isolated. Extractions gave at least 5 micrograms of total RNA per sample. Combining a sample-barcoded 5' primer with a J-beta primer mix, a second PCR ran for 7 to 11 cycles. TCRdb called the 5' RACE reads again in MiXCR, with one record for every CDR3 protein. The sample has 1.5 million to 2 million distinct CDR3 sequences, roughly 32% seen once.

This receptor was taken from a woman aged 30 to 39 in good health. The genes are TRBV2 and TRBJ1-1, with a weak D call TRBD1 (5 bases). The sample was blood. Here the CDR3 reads CAGESNTEAFF. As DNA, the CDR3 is TGTGCAGGGGAGTCGAACACTGAAGCTTTCTTT.